This T cell receptor beta chain comes out of a study of blood T cell repertoires in COVID-19. Whole-study context: PBMCs, B-cell-depleted T cells, or T cells provided the cDNA or gDNA that made up the material.

Sequencing was performed with immunoSEQ multiplex PCR; in TCRdb, only in-frame clones are kept and a portion is missing. The sample yields over 200,000 clones, roughly 86% seen once. The CDR3 is 16 residues long. Germline V lookup: CDR1 MNHEY, CDR2 SVGAGI. The V end lost 0 bases, the J end lost 2 bases, and 11 bases lay between the germline ends. The rearrangement joins TRBV6-5 to TRBJ1-3, with a tentative D call TRBD1 (5 bases). The specimen sequenced was peripheral blood. This clonotype was obtained from an older woman with acute or convalescent COVID-19. In DNA form, the CDR3 reads TGTGCCAGCAGTTACTCCTCGGGGGGGACTGGAAACACCATATATTTT. Translated: CASSYSSGGTGNTIYF.